Sequencing of this T cell receptor delta chain was carried out in a study of γδ T cells in repeated Plasmodium falciparum infection. Study-level information: Four controlled malaria infections with P. falciparum NF54 spanned 500 to 650 days.

TCRdb re-called clones from the multiplex PCR reads using CATT. This table has 45,000 to 70,000 delta-chain clones, about 1.5% appearing once. The table lists this clone with a few counts. The material sequenced was gamma-delta T cells from blood. The TCR was taken from a pool of human donors (malaria-infected and uninfected, not separated).

In DNA form, the CDR3 reads TGTGCTCTTGGGAAAGGATCTACGCAGGGGATACTCGAGTACACCGATAAACTCATCTTT. Amino acids: CALGKGSTQGILEYTDKLIF. The V gene is TRDV1, the J gene TRDJ1; TRDD3 matches 8 bases. Here the J gene came from matching the DNA to germline, since TCRdb omits it. This CDR3 contains 20 residues. CDR1 is TSWWSYY and CDR2 is QGS in the germline V gene. With 5 bases clipped from V and 0 bases from J, the junction kept 20 bases outside the gene matches.